One and the same sample provided the 8 T cell receptor beta chains below, sequenced in a study of CD8 T cells in Susac syndrome (dated by TCRdb to the late 2010s). The library relied on the immunoSEQ multiplex PCR assay. RNA was extracted using the RNeasy kit, and 0.5 to 1 microgram was reverse transcribed with random hexamers. TCRdb's own reprocessing of the public reads used fastp at Q25 and MiXCR and kept productive beta chains. Each CDR3 protein appears once, grouped with its most common genes and DNA. This sample holds 120,000 or so distinct CDR3 sequences; around 96% were observed only once. The ten most abundant clones make up 0.2% to 0.25% of the sample. The sample comprised CD8+ T cells from PBMCs. The receptors originated from a human donor with Susac syndrome.

This sequence joins TRBV15 and TRBJ1-1; no reliable D call. Germline-derived CDR1 and CDR2 are LNHNV and YYDKDF (reference sequence). There are 13 residues in the CDR3. Between the trimmed V and J ends, which lost 7 bases and 1 base, there was a span of 10 bases. CDR3 in DNA: TGTGCCACCACCCCAAACAAGAACACTGAAGCTTTCTTT. Amino acids: CATTPNKNTEAFF.

The chain uses TRBV27 and TRBJ2-1; D perhaps matches TRBD1 (6 bases). This CDR3 comprises 14 residues. V was trimmed by 6 bases and J by 0 bases, leaving 9 bases between them. The germline gives CDR1 MNHEY, CDR2 SMNVEV (reference sequence). The CDR3 nucleotides are TGTGCCAGCAGAGCACAGGGCTCCTACAATGAGCAGTTCTTC. It is translated as CASRAQGSYNEQFF.

J is TRBJ1-5 and V is TRBV28; 8 nucleotides match TRBD1. CDR3 length: 16 amino acids. V lost 5 bases, J lost 4 bases, and 10 bases stayed unmatched. Germline V CDR1 and CDR2: MDHEN, SYDVKM. The chain's CDR3 is CASSPGQGLRNQPQHF. For the CDR3, the DNA is TGTGCCAGCAGTCCCGGACAGGGATTGAGAAATCAGCCCCAGCATTTT.

V is TRBV15 and J is TRBJ2-1; D is unclear. This CDR3 is built from 19 residues. The germline V gene encodes CDR1 LNHNV and CDR2 YYDKDF (reference sequence). Trimming pared 2 bases from V and 0 bases from J, leaving 20 bases between. CDR3 region: CATSRSPSDGFLSYNEQFF. CDR3 nucleotide sequence: TGTGCCACCAGCAGATCGCCTTCAGACGGATTTCTCTCCTACAATGAGCAGTTCTTC.

V gene TRBV12-3 or TRBV12-4 combines with J gene TRBJ1-1; a weak D match, TRBD1 (5 bases). V was clipped by 7 bases and J by 11 bases, with 14 bases between them. The CDR3 extends over 11 amino acids. CDR3 region: CASTKSGRAFF. In nucleotides, the CDR3 is TGTGCCAGCACCAAATCGGGACGCGCTTTCTTT.

This chain links TRBV12-3 or TRBV12-4 with TRBJ2-4, with D possibly being TRBD2 (5 bases). V was pared by 5 bases and J by 6 bases, with 17 bases between. This CDR3 has 15 amino acids. The CDR3 loop is CASSPPWGAGNIQYF. The CDR3 DNA reads TGTGCCAGCAGTCCCCCGTGGGGTGCGGGAAACATTCAGTACTTC.

This clonotype was observed a single time. V is TRBV6-5 and J is TRBJ1-1, with D possibly matching TRBD1 (5 bases). The germline V gene has CDR1 MNHEY and CDR2 SVGAGI. The CDR3 has 13 residues. Trimming pared 2 bases from V and 1 base from J, leaving 5 bases between. The CDR3 reads CASSYGTNTEAFF. CDR3 sequence (DNA): TGTGCCAGCAGTTACGGGACGAACACTGAAGCTTTCTTT.

This rearrangement joins TRBV11-2 to TRBJ2-1; D gene ambiguous. The CDR3 is 15 residues long. Between the trimmed V and J ends, which lost 2 bases and 6 bases, there was a span of 14 bases. The germline gives CDR1 SGHAT, CDR2 FQNNGV. The CDR3 loop is CASSLWLVTINEQFF. The CDR3 DNA is TGTGCCAGCAGCTTATGGCTCGTTACCATCAATGAGCAGTTCTTC.